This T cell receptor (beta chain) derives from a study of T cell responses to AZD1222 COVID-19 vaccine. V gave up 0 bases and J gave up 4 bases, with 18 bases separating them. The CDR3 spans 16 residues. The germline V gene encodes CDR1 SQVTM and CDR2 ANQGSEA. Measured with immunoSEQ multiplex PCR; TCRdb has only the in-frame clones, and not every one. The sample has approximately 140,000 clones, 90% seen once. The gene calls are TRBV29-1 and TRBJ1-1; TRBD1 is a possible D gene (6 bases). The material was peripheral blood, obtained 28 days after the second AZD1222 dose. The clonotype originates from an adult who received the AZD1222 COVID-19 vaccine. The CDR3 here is CSVEDDFGKGVTEAFF. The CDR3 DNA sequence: TGCAGCGTTGAAGATGATTTCGGAAAGGGGGTCACTGAAGCTTTCTTT.